This is a list of T cell receptor beta chains from one sample in a study of shared clonotypes between healthy human individuals. Sequenced by immunoSEQ multiplex PCR; TCRdb stores in-frame clones only, minus some. The sample comprises approximately 740,000 clones, 74% of which are singletons, and about 1.8% rests with the top ten. Sample: memory CD4+ T cells sorted from blood. The receptors were sampled from a woman aged 25 to 39 in good health. Both conserved end residues are part of each CDR3. Each record gives: J gene, D gene, V gene, clone size, CDR3 protein, CDR3 DNA. The D gene is left open where the match is weak. Clone size, where shown, is once, few, many, or a class for clones that have expanded.

TRBJ2-2 | NA | TRBV7-9 | NA | CASSPIFGELFF | TGTGCCAGCAGCCCCATATTCGGGGAGCTGTTTTTT
TRBJ2-3 | NA | TRBV6-1 | once | CASRRQGRADTQYF | TGTGCCAGCAGGCGACAGGGGAGGGCAGATACGCAGTATTTT
TRBJ2-5 | TRBD1 | TRBV5-1 | NA | CASSLGQIQETQYF | TGCGCCAGCAGCCTGGGACAGATCCAAGAGACCCAGTACTTC
TRBJ1-4 | TRBD1 | TRBV5-6 | NA | CASSLWGDRDGEKLFF | TGTGCCAGCAGCTTGTGGGGGGACAGGGACGGTGAAAAACTGTTTTTT
TRBJ2-7 | NA | TRBV5-1 | NA | CASSLSYGDPSYEQYF | TGCGCCAGCAGCTTGAGTTATGGGGACCCATCCTACGAGCAGTACTTC
TRBJ2-3 | TRBD2 | TRBV6-5 | NA | CASSYRGDFTDTQYF | TGTGCCAGCAGTTATCGGGGGGACTTCACAGATACGCAGTATTTT
TRBJ2-7 | TRBD1 | TRBV4-1 | NA | CASSHERDRAPEQYF | TGCGCCAGCAGCCACGAAAGGGACAGGGCCCCCGAGCAGTACTTC
TRBJ1-1 | NA | TRBV7-6 | NA | CASSRQGNTEAFF | TGTGCCAGCAGCCGCCAGGGGAACACTGAAGCTTTCTTT
TRBJ2-7 | NA | TRBV2 | NA | CASGALITYYEQYF | TGTGCCAGCGGGGCCCTCATCACCTACTACGAGCAGTACTTC
TRBJ2-7 | NA | TRBV10-2 | NA | CASSDNTAAGKYEQYF | TGCGCCAGCAGTGATAATACAGCAGCCGGGAAGTACGAGCAGTACTTC
TRBJ1-4 | TRBD1 | TRBV2 | once | CASRDRGNEKLFF | TGTGCCAGCCGGGACAGGGGTAATGAAAAACTGTTTTTT
TRBJ2-7 | NA | TRBV27 | NA | CASSSRTNRDHQYF | TGTGCCAGCAGCTCCCGGACAAATAGGGACCACCAGTACTTC
TRBJ2-5 | NA | TRBV5-4 | once | CASSSGTNQETQYF | TGTGCCAGCAGCTCAGGGACGAACCAAGAGACCCAGTACTTC
TRBJ1-1 | NA | TRBV11-2 | NA | CASSAGHPRAEAFF | TGTGCCAGCAGCGCGGGTCACCCAAGGGCTGAAGCTTTCTTT
TRBJ1-3 | NA | TRBV6-1 | NA | CASMGQGNTIYF | TGTGCCAGCATGGGCCAGGGAAACACCATATATTTT
TRBJ1-3 | NA | TRBV18 | NA | CASSPRLGDSGNTIYF | TGTGCCAGCTCACCACGGCTCGGGGACTCTGGAAACACCATATATTTT
TRBJ2-1 | TRBD2 | TRBV7-9 | NA | CASSWTSGYNEQFF | TGTGCCAGCAGTTGGACTAGCGGCTACAATGAGCAGTTCTTC